Listed below are T cell receptor beta chains from one sample, sequenced in a study of T cells in Graves' hyperthyroidism and ophthalmopathy. TCRdb re-called the multiplex PCR reads with MiXCR, one entry per CDR3 protein. The sample yields about 480,000 distinct CDR3 sequences, roughly 23% seen once. Source material: blood. The receptors were sampled from a woman in her seventies with Graves' ophthalmopathy. Each CDR3 is given with its conserved first and last residue. A D gene is named only where the DNA matches it firmly. Size tells how often a clone was seen (once, few, many) or the class of an expanded clone, and some rows leave it out.

D gene	clone size	V gene	J gene	CDR3 DNA	CDR3 protein
TRBD1	few	TRBV6-1	TRBJ2-2	TGTGCCAGCAACGGACAGGGGGCTCGTACCGGGGAGCTGTTTTTT	CASNGQGARTGELFF
TRBD2	-	TRBV10-1	TRBJ2-1	TGCGCCAGCAGTCCAGGACTAGCGGGAGGGGACAATGAGCAGTTCTTC	CASSPGLAGGDNEQFF
TRBD2	few	TRBV5-1	TRBJ2-2	TGCGCCAGCAGCGGTACTAGCGGGAGTGGCACCGGGGAGCTGTTTTTT	CASSGTSGSGTGELFF
-	few	TRBV3-1	TRBJ2-3	TGTGCCAGCAGCCAACTACAGTACACAGATACGCAGTATTTT	CASSQLQYTDTQYF
TRBD2	few	TRBV20-1	TRBJ2-3	TGCAGTGCTAGGTGGCTAGCGGGAGTTGGTAATGGGGTCACAGATACGCAGTATTTT	CSARWLAGVGNGVTDTQYF
-	-	TRBV28	TRBJ2-2	TGTGCCGGCAGGCCCAGCCTGCGCGGGGGGGAGCTGTTTTTT	CAGRPSLRGGELFF
TRBD1	-	TRBV9	TRBJ1-6	TGTGCCAGCAGCGTAGATCAGGGGGCAATCGGGAATTCACCCCTCCACTTT	CASSVDQGAIGNSPLHF
-	few	TRBV24-1	TRBJ2-1	TGTGCCACGCGGGGGCTCTCGCCTGAGCAGTTCTTC	CATRGLSPEQFF
-	once	TRBV29-1	TRBJ2-7	TGCAGCGTTGTAGATACAGGGAAGGCTCGCGAGCAGTACTTC	CSVVDTGKAREQYF
-	many	TRBV27	TRBJ1-5	TGTGCCAGCAGTTTCGGAATAGATCAGCCCCAGCATTTT	CASSFGIDQPQHF
-	few	TRBV5-5	TRBJ1-5	TGTGCCAGCGGTTCGTGGGGAGGAGGTAATCAGCCCCAGCATTTT	CASGSWGGGNQPQHF
-	few	TRBV20-1	TRBJ2-1	TGCAGTGCTAGCCCGGACGGCAGGCCCTACAATGAGCAGTTCTTC	CSASPDGRPYNEQFF
TRBD1	many	TRBV2	TRBJ1-4	TGTGCCAGCAGCAAAGTGAACCAGGGACAGGTCCCGGGTGAAAAACTGTTTTTT	CASSKVNQGQVPGEKLFF
-	few	TRBV2	TRBJ2-1	TGTGCCAGCAGTGAAACCACAATATCAGGAAATGAGCAGTTCTTC	CASSETTISGNEQFF
-	-	TRBV30	TRBJ2-1	TGTGCCTGGAGTGTCCATGAGCAGTTCTTC	CAWSVHEQFF
-	-	TRBV18	TRBJ2-7	TGTGCCAGCTCAACAAAGGGATACGAGCAGTACTTC	CASSTKGYEQYF
-	few	TRBV10-3	TRBJ1-2	TGTGCCATCAGTGAGTCTGCAGGGATGCGTTCTGGGGGCTACACCTTC	CAISESAGMRSGGYTF
-	-	TRBV7-9	TRBJ1-4	TGTGCCAGCAGCTTTGGCGGCGGAGTGGCTAATGAAAAACTGTTTTTT	CASSFGGGVANEKLFF
-	few	TRBV25-1	TRBJ2-5	TGTGCCAGCATTGACGGACGGACCTCCGGGGAGACCCAGTACTTC	CASIDGRTSGETQYF
TRBD1	-	TRBV20-1	TRBJ2-6	TGCAGTGCCTGGACAGGGTTGGCCAACGTCCTGACTTTC	CSAWTGLANVLTF
-	-	TRBV10-3	TRBJ2-1	TGTGCCATCAGTGTTAGCGGAGAATTCTACAATGAGCAGTTCTTC	CAISVSGEFYNEQFF
-	-	TRBV7-9	TRBJ1-1	TGTGCCAGCAGCTTAATAATGGGACAAAAAAACACTGAAGCTTTCTTT	CASSLIMGQKNTEAFF
-	-	TRBV27	TRBJ1-1	TGTGCCAGCACCTTACAGGAGGTAAAGGACACTGAAGCTTTCTTT	CASTLQEVKDTEAFF
TRBD2	-	TRBV20-1	TRBJ2-7	TGCAGTGCACCTCGGATTAGCGGGACATACGAGCAGTACTTC	CSAPRISGTYEQYF
TRBD2	many	TRBV12-3/TRBV12-4	TRBJ2-1	TGTGCCAGCACCCAGCTTCGAACTAGCGGGACTAAGGAGCAGTTCTTC	CASTQLRTSGTKEQFF
-	few	TRBV20-1	TRBJ2-5	TGCAGTGCTAGTTTGGGGGGTGAAAAAGAGACCCAGTACTTC	CSASLGGEKETQYF
-	many	TRBV7-2	TRBJ2-3	TGTGCCAGCAGCTTCGGCAGGGGCACAGATACGCAGTATTTT	CASSFGRGTDTQYF
-	-	TRBV6-5	TRBJ1-6	TGTGCCAGCAGTTACTCAGGGTCTAGCAATTCACCCCTCCACTTT	CASSYSGSSNSPLHF
-	-	TRBV28	TRBJ1-3	TGTGCCAGCAGTTTTCTCAGGGGAAACACCATATATTTT	CASSFLRGNTIYF
TRBD1	-	TRBV5-6	TRBJ2-5	TGTGCCAGCAGCTCCGCCGGGACAGGGGGCTTAGAGACCCAGTACTTC	CASSSAGTGGLETQYF
-	few	TRBV6-1	TRBJ2-3	TGTGCCAGCAGCTCTCACCTGATAGGAGATACGCAGTATTTT	CASSSHLIGDTQYF
-	-	TRBV19	TRBJ2-1	TGTGCCAGTAGTATTGCGGGGAGCTCCTACAATGAGCAGTTCTTC	CASSIAGSSYNEQFF
-	-	TRBV30	TRBJ2-1	TGTGTCGGACATTTCTACAATGAGCAGTTCTTC	CVGHFYNEQFF
TRBD1	-	TRBV5-8	TRBJ2-7	TGTGCCAGCAGCTTTTCAGGGGGTATTTACGAGCAGTACTTC	CASSFSGGIYEQYF
TRBD1	-	TRBV3-1	TRBJ2-1	TGTGCCAGCAGCCAAGATCACGGGACAGGGGGGTTTATCGAGCAGTTCTTC	CASSQDHGTGGFIEQFF
TRBD2	many	TRBV24-1	TRBJ2-5	TGTGCCACCAGTGATTTGAGAGCGGGAGGCTCCGAGGCCCAGTACTTC	CATSDLRAGGSEAQYF
-	-	TRBV11-2	TRBJ2-1	TGTGCCAGCAGCCAGATCGTTGAGCAGTTCTTC	CASSQIVEQFF
-	many	TRBV11-2	TRBJ2-3	TGTGCCAGCAGCCCCCGGAGGCAGACGGGAGATACGCAGTATTTT	CASSPRRQTGDTQYF
-	few	TRBV20-1	TRBJ2-1	TGCAGTGCTGCTCTTGTGGCGGCTTACAATGAGCAGTTCTTC	CSAALVAAYNEQFF
TRBD2	many	TRBV6-2/TRBV6-3	TRBJ2-3	TGTGCCAGCAGTTATCTACAGCGGGAGCCAGATACGCAGTATTTT	CASSYLQREPDTQYF
-	few	TRBV6-1	TRBJ1-1	TGTGCCAGCAGTCAGATTAACACTGAAGCTTTCTTT	CASSQINTEAFF
TRBD2	few	TRBV20-1	TRBJ2-3	TGCAGTGCTAGGGGTTTACTAGCGGGAGATGATACGCAGTATTTT	CSARGLLAGDDTQYF
TRBD1	many	TRBV11-2	TRBJ2-1	TGTGCCAGCAGCTTAGATCCAGGGGGCACTTCCCAGTTCTTC	CASSLDPGGTSQFF
TRBD2	many	TRBV12-3/TRBV12-4	TRBJ2-7	TGTGCCAGCAGTTTCGCTAGCGGGAGTTACGAGCAGTACTTC	CASSFASGSYEQYF
-	few	TRBV28	TRBJ1-1	TGTGCCAGCTTCCGTTCCGGGCACAACACTGAAGCTTTCTTT	CASFRSGHNTEAFF
TRBD2	-	TRBV10-3	TRBJ2-7	TGTGCCATCAGTGGTTCAGCGGGAACCTACGAGCAGTACTTC	CAISGSAGTYEQYF
-	few	TRBV28	TRBJ1-5	TGTGCCCCCCCCAACAATCAGCCCCAGCATTTT	CAPPNNQPQHF
-	many	TRBV3-1	TRBJ1-1	TGTGCCAGCAGTCAGGGGTGGAACACTGAAGCTTTCTTT	CASSQGWNTEAFF
TRBD2	-	TRBV11-2	TRBJ2-7	TGTGCCAGCAGGTACGGGACTAGCGGAGGTTCTACCTACGAGCAGTACTTC	CASRYGTSGGSTYEQYF
-	-	TRBV6-1	TRBJ2-5	TGTGCCAGCAGCGCCCTAGGGGGGGACCAAGAGACCCAGTACTTC	CASSALGGDQETQYF
-	few	TRBV7-2	TRBJ1-3	TGTGCCAGCAGCCGATTACCGCTTGGCTCTGGAAACACCATATATTTT	CASSRLPLGSGNTIYF
TRBD1	many	TRBV12-3/TRBV12-4	TRBJ2-2	TGTGCCAGCAGTTTCAGGGGGCGTTCGAACGCCGGGGAGCTGTTTTTT	CASSFRGRSNAGELFF
-	-	TRBV11-2	TRBJ2-7	TGTGCCAGCAGCTTAGAGACGGGAGCGTTCGACGAGCAGTACTTC	CASSLETGAFDEQYF
TRBD2	many	TRBV6-1	TRBJ2-7	TGTGCCAGCAGCCTGGCGGGACTACTCTCCTACGAGCAGTACTTC	CASSLAGLLSYEQYF
-	many	TRBV7-2	TRBJ1-2	TGTGCCAGCAGCCAGGTCTACCCGGGGAACTATGGCTACACCTTC	CASSQVYPGNYGYTF
TRBD1	many	TRBV11-2	TRBJ2-1	TGTGCCAGCAGCCGGATTGGGACAGGGGGCTACAATGAGCAGTTCTTC	CASSRIGTGGYNEQFF
-	-	TRBV12-5	TRBJ1-6	TGTGCTAGTGCCCTTGGCGGGACACCTTCACCCCTCCACTTT	CASALGGTPSPLHF
TRBD2	-	TRBV28	TRBJ2-3	TGTGCCGTTGTGGCCGGGACTAGGGACACAGATACGCAGTATTTT	CAVVAGTRDTDTQYF
TRBD1	few	TRBV20-1	TRBJ1-5	TGCAGTGCTAGCATTTTTGGGACAGTCAGCAATCAGCCCCAGCATTTT	CSASIFGTVSNQPQHF